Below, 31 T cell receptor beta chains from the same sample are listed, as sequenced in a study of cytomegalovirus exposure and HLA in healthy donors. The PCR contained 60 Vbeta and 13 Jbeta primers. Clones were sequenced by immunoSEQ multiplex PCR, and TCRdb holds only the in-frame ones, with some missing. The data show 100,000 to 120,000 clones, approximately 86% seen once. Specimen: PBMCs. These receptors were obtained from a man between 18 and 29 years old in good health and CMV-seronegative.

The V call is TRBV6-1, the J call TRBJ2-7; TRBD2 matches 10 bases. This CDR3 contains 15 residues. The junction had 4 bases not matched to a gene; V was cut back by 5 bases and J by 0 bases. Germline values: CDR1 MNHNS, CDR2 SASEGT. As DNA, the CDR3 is TGTGCCAGCAGTTTCGCTAGCGGGAGCTCCTACGAGCAGTACTTC. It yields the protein CASSFASGSSYEQYF.

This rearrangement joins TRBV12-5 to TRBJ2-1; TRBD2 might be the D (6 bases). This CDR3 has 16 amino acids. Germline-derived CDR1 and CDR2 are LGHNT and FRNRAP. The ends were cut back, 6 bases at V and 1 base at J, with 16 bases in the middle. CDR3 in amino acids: CASGLGTAQSYNEQFF. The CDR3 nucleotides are TGTGCTAGTGGCCTCGGGACTGCTCAATCCTACAATGAGCAGTTCTTC.

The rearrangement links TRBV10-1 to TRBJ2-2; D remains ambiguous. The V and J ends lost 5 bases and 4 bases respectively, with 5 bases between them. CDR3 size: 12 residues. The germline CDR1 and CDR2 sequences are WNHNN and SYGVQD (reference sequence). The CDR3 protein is CASSSSTGELFF. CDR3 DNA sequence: TGCGCCAGCAGTTCTTCCACCGGGGAGCTGTTTTTT.

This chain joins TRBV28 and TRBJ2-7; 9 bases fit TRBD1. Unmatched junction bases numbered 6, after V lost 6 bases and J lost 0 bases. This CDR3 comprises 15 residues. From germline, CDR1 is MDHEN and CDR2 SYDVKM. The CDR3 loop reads CASSSTGGSSYEQYF. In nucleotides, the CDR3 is TGTGCCAGCAGCTCGACAGGGGGAAGCTCCTACGAGCAGTACTTC.

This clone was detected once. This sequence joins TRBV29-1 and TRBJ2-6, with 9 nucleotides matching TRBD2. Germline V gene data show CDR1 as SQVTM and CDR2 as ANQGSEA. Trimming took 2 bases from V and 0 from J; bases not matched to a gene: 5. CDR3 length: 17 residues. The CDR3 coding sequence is TGCAGCGTTGAATGGCGGGAGGGGATCTCTGGGGCCAACGTCCTGACTTTC. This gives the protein CSVEWREGISGANVLTF.

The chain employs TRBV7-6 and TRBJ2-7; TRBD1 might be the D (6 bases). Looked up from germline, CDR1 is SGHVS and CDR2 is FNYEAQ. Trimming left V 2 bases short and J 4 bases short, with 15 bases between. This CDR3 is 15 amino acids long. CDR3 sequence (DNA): TGTGCCAGCAGCTTAAGCACAGGGAATAGGTACGAGCAGTACTTC. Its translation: CASSLSTGNRYEQYF.

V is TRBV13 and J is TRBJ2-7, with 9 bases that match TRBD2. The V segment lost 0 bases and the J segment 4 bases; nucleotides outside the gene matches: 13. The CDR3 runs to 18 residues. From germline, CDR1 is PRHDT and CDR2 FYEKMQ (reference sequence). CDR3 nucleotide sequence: TGTGCCAGCAGCTTAGGACTAGCGGGTGTCTCACAGATTTACGAGCAGTACTTC. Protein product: CASSLGLAGVSQIYEQYF.

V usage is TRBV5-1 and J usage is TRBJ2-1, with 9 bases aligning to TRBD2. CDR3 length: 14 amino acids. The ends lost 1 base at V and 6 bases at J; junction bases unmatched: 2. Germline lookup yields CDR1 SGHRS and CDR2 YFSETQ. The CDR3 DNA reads TGCGCCAGCAGCTTGACTAGCGGGCCCAATGAGCAGTTCTTC. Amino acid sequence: CASSLTSGPNEQFF.

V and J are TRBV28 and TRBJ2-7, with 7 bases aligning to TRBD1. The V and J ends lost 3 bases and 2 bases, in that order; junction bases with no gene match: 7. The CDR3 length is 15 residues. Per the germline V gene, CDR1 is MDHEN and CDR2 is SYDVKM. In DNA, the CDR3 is TGTGCCAGCAGTTTTTATCAGGGGGTCACCTACGAGCAGTACTTC. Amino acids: CASSFYQGVTYEQYF.

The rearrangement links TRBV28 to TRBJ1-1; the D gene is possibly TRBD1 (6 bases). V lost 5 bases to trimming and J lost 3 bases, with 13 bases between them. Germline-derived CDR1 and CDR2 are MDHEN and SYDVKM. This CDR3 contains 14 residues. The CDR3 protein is CASSTGRGYTEAFF. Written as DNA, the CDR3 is TGTGCCAGCAGTACAGGGAGGGGGTACACTGAAGCTTTCTTT.

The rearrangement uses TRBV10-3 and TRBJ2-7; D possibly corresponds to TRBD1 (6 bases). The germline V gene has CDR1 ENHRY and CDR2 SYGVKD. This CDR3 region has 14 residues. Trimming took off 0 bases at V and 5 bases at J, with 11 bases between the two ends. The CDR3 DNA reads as TGTGCCATCAGTGAGTCCGACAGGCTGAACGAGCAGTACTTC. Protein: CAISESDRLNEQYF.

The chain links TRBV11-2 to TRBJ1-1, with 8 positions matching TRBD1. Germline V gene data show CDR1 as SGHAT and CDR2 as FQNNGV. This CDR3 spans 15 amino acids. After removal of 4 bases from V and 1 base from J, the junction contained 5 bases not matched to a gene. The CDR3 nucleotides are TGTGCCAGCAGCTCGTACAGGGGGGCGAACACTGAAGCTTTCTTT. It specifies CASSSYRGANTEAFF.

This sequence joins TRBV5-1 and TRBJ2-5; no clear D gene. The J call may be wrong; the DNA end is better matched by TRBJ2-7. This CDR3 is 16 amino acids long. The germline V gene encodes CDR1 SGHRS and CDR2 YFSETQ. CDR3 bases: TGCGCCAGCAGCTTGGTGCGAGGAACGATGACCTACGAGCAGTACTTC. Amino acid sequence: CASSLVRGTMTYEQYF.

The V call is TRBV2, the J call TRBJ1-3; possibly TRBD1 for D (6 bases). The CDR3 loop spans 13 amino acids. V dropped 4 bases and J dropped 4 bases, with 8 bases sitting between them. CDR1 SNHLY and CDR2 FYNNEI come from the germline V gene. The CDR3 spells CASSVQGGNTIYF. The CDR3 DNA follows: TGTGCCAGCAGTGTTCAGGGGGGAAACACCATATATTTT.

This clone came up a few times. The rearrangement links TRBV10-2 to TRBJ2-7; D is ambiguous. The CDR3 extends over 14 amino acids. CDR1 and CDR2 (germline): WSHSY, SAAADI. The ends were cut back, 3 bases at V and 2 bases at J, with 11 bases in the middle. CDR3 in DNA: TGCGCCAGCAGTGATCCCGGGTTGACCTACGAGCAGTACTTC. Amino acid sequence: CASSDPGLTYEQYF.

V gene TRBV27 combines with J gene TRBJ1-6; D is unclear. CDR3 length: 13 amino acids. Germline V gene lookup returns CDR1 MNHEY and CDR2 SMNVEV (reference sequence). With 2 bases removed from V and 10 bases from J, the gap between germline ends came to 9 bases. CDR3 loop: CASSLREGSPLHF. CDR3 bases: TGTGCCAGCAGTTTAAGGGAGGGCTCACCCCTCCACTTT.

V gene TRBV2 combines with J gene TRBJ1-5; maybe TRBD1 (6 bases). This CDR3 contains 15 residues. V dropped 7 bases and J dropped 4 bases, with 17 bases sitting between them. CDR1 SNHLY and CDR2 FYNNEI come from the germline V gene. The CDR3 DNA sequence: TGTGCCAGCAACCAAAATGGGCAGGGGAATCAGCCCCAGCATTTT. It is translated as CASNQNGQGNQPQHF.

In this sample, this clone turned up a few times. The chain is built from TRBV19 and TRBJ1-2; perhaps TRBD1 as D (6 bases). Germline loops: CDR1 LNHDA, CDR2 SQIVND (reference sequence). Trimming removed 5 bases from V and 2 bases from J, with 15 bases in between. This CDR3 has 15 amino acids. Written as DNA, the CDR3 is TGTGCCAGTAGTTGGGGGACGGGGACAAACTATGGCTACACCTTC. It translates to CASSWGTGTNYGYTF.

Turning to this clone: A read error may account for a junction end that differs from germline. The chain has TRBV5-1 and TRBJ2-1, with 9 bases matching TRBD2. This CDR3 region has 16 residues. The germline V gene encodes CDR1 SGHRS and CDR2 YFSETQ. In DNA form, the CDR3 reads TGCGCCAGCAGCCCCGTACTAGCGGGCTCCCACAATGAGCAGTTCTTC. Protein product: CASSPVLAGSHNEQFF. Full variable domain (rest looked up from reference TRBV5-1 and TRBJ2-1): KAGVTQTPRYLIKTRGQQVTLSCSPISGHRSVSWYQQTPGQGLQFLFEYFSETQRNKGNFPGRFSGRQFSNSRSEMNVSTLELGDSALYLCASSPVLAGSHNEQFFGPGTRLTVL.

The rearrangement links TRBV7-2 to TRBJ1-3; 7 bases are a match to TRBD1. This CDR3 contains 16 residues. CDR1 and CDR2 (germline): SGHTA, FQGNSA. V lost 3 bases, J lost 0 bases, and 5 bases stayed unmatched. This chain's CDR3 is CASSFRPGGSGNTIYF. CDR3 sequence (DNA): TGTGCCAGCAGCTTTAGACCAGGGGGCTCTGGAAACACCATATATTTT.

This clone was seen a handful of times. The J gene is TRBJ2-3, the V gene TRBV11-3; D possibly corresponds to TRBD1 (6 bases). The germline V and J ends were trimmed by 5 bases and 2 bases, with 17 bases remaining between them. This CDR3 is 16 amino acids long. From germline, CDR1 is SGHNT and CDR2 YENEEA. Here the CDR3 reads CASSETRGSFTDTQYF. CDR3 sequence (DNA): TGTGCCAGCAGCGAAACGAGGGGGTCCTTCACAGATACGCAGTATTTT.

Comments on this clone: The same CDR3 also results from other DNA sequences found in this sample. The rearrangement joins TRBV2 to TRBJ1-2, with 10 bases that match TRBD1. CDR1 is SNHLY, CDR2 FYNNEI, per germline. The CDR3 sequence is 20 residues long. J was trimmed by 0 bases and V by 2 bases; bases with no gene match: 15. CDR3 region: CASSELGPWDRGVPNYGYTF. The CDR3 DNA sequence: TGTGCCAGCAGTGAATTGGGACCTTGGGACAGGGGAGTCCCTAACTATGGCTACACCTTC. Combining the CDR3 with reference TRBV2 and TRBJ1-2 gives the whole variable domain EPEVTQTPSHQVTQMGQEVILRCVPISNHLYFYWYRQILGQKVEFLVSFYNNEISEKSEIFDDQFSVERPDGSNFTLKIRSTKLEDSAMYFCASSELGPWDRGVPNYGYTFGSGTRLTVV.

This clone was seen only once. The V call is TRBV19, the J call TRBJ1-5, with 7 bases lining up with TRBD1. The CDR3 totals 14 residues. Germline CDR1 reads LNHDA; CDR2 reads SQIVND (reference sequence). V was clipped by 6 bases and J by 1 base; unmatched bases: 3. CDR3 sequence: CASRRTGSNQPQHF. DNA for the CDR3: TGTGCCAGTAGGAGGACAGGCAGCAATCAGCCCCAGCATTTT.

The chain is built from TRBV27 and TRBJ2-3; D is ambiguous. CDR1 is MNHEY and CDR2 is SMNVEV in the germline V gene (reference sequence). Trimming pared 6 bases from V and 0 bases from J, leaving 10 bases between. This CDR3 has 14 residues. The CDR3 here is CASSLLLSTDTQYF. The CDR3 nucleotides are TGTGCCAGCAGCCTCCTTCTGAGCACAGATACGCAGTATTTT.

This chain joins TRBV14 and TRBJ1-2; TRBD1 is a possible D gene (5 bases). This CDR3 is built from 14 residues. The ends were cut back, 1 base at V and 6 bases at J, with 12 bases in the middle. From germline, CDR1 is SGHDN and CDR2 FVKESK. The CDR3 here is CASSQGWQGDGYTF. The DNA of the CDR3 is TGTGCCAGCAGCCAAGGGTGGCAGGGTGATGGCTACACCTTC.

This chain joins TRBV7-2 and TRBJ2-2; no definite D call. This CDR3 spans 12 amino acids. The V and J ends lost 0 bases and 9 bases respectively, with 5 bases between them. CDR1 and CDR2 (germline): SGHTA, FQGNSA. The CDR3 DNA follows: TGTGCCAGCAGCTTAGCCACTCGGGAGCTGTTTTTT. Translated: CASSLATRELFF.

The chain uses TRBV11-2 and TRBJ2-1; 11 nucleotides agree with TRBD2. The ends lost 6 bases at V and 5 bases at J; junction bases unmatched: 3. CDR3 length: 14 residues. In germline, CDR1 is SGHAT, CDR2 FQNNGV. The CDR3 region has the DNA TGTGCCAGCAGAGCTAGCGGGAGGAACAATGAGCAGTTCTTC. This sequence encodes CASRASGRNNEQFF.

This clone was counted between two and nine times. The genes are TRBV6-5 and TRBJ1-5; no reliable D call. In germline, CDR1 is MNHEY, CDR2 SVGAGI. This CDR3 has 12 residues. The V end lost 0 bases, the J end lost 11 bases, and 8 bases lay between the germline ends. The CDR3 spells CASSYSRESQHF. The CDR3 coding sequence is TGTGCCAGCAGTTACTCGAGGGAGTCCCAGCATTTT.

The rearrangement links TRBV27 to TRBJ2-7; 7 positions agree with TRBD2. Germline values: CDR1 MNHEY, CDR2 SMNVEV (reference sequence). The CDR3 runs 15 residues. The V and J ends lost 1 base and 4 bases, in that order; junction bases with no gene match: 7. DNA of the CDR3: TGTGCCAGCAGTTTATGGGCGGGAGCGTCTTACGAGCAGTACTTC. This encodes CASSLWAGASYEQYF.

The CDR3 loop reads CAASIRGANEKLFF. The CDR3 DNA reads TGTGCCGCCTCGATCCGCGGGGCTAATGAAAAACTGTTTTTT. V is TRBV6-1 and J is TRBJ1-4, with no clear D. Germline assignment: CDR1 MNHNS and CDR2 SASEGT. This CDR3 spans 14 amino acids. Trimming left V 11 bases short and J 3 bases short, with 16 bases between.

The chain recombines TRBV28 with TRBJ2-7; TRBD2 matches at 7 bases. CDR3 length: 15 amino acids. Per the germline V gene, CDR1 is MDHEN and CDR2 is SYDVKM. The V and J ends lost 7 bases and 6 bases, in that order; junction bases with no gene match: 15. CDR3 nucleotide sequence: TGTGCCAGCACCCGTCCTGGGGGAGGGCTCGTCGAGCAGTACTTC. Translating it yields CASTRPGGGLVEQYF.